These 32 T cell receptor beta chains were sequenced from one sample in a study of T cell responses to AZD1222 COVID-19 vaccine. Here immunoSEQ multiplex PCR was the method, and the copy in TCRdb shows in-frame clones only, minus some. The sample yields fewer than 90,000 clones, approximately 90% seen once. Sequencing was performed on peripheral blood, taken on day 0 of AZD1222 vaccination. The receptors come from an adult in good health.

The chain uses TRBV6-5 and TRBJ2-5; TRBD2 aligns across 10 bases. The CDR3 sequence is 14 residues long. V trimming: 6 bases; J trimming: 5 bases; junction bases outside the gene matches: 6. Germline CDR1 MNHEY, CDR2 SVGAGI. The DNA of the CDR3 is TGTGCCAGCAGGGGGGGACTAGCGCATGAGACCCAGTACTTC. Its translation: CASRGGLAHETQYF.

The chain combines TRBV19 with TRBJ1-3; D is perhaps TRBD1 (5 bases). Per germline, CDR1 LNHDA and CDR2 SQIVND (reference sequence). V shed 6 bases and J shed 1 base, with 13 bases lying between them. This CDR3 spans 15 amino acids. The CDR3 DNA reads as TGTGCCAGTAGCTACTCGACAGTATCTGGAAACACCATATATTTT. Protein product: CASSYSTVSGNTIYF.

V usage is TRBV30 and J usage is TRBJ2-4, with a possible D match to TRBD2 (6 bases). This CDR3 spans 12 amino acids. The germline V gene encodes CDR1 GTSNPN and CDR2 SVGIG (reference sequence). Deletions cut 2 bases from V and 7 bases from J, with 9 bases between. The CDR3 region is CAWSRESNIQYF. CDR3 nucleotides: TGTGCCTGGAGTCGGGAGAGCAACATTCAGTACTTC.

This clone was counted once. The chain links TRBV10-3 to TRBJ1-5; D is unclear. The CDR3 is 17 amino acids. CDR1 and CDR2 from the germline V gene are ENHRY and SYGVKD. Trimming pared 0 bases from V and 0 bases from J, leaving 12 bases between. The CDR3 is CAISESSAAGSNQPQHF. The CDR3 DNA is TGTGCCATCAGTGAGTCAAGTGCCGCCGGTAGCAATCAGCCCCAGCATTTT.

The chain carries TRBV10-3 and TRBJ1-4; D perhaps matches TRBD1 (5 bases). V lost 8 bases, J lost 5 bases, and 9 bases lay in between. Looked up from germline, CDR1 is ENHRY and CDR2 is SYGVKD. This CDR3 spans 12 amino acids. The CDR3 is CAIRGGNEKLFF. For the CDR3, the DNA is TGTGCCATCCGGGGGGGAAATGAAAAACTGTTTTTT.

The chain links TRBV28 to TRBJ2-7; the D gene is possibly TRBD1 (6 bases). This CDR3 region has 11 residues. Between the trimmed V and J ends, which lost 8 bases and 6 bases, there was a span of 11 bases. Germline CDR1 reads MDHEN; CDR2 reads SYDVKM. In DNA form, the CDR3 reads TGTGCCAGCGGTTCAGGGGCCGAGCAGTACTTC. This codes for CASGSGAEQYF.

The V gene is TRBV6-5, the J gene TRBJ2-7; no firm D call. Trimming stripped 6 bases from V and 2 bases from J, with 17 bases between. The CDR3 is 15 residues long. The V gene's germline CDR1 is MNHEY and CDR2 SVGAGI. In DNA, the CDR3 is TGTGCCAGCAGCCTGGGCCCTGCGACACCCTACGAGCAGTACGTC. Translated, it gives CASSLGPATPYEQYV.

This chain links TRBV28 with TRBJ2-7; D remains unclear. The germline V gene has CDR1 MDHEN and CDR2 SYDVKM. With 7 bases removed from V and 4 bases from J, the gap between germline ends came to 14 bases. The CDR3 runs to 13 residues. The CDR3 spells CASTNDGRYEQYF. The DNA of the CDR3 is TGTGCCAGCACCAACGACGGTCGGTACGAGCAGTACTTC.

The rearrangement links TRBV5-1 to TRBJ2-6; unclear D gene. The CDR3 is 16 residues long. Germline CDR1 reads SGHRS; CDR2 reads YFSETQ. Trimming took off 2 bases at V and 0 bases at J, with 9 bases between the two ends. The CDR3 DNA reads TGCGCCAGCAGCTTACAGCTATTCTCTGGGGCCAACGTCCTGACTTTC. Translation: CASSLQLFSGANVLTF. Based on the CDR3 plus reference TRBV5-1 and TRBJ2-6, the full variable domain is KAGVTQTPRYLIKTRGQQVTLSCSPISGHRSVSWYQQTPGQGLQFLFEYFSETQRNKGNFPGRFSGRQFSNSRSEMNVSTLELGDSALYLCASSLQLFSGANVLTFGAGSRLTVL.

J is TRBJ2-6 and V is TRBV5-1, with 11 bases lining up with TRBD2. Germline V gene data show CDR1 as SGHRS and CDR2 as YFSETQ. V shed 3 bases, J shed 0 bases, and the junction held 5 bases outside the gene matches. The CDR3 is 18 residues long. CDR3 sequence (DNA): TGCGCCAGCAGCTCCACTAGCGGGGGTATCTCTGGGGCCAACGTCCTGACTTTC. Amino acids: CASSSTSGGISGANVLTF.

This chain uses TRBV14 with TRBJ2-1, with 15 bases lining up with TRBD2. The CDR3 is made up of 19 amino acids. V lost 0 bases, J lost 9 bases, and 12 bases stayed unmatched. CDR1 SGHDN and CDR2 FVKESK come from the germline V gene. The CDR3 DNA sequence: TGTGCCAGCAGCCAAGAATTTTTTGGACTAGCGGGAGGGCCAGGTGAGCAGTTCTTC. This sequence encodes CASSQEFFGLAGGPGEQFF.

This clone was seen just once. The V gene is TRBV5-1, the J gene TRBJ2-5; possibly TRBD1 or TRBD2 for D (5 bases each). From germline, CDR1 is SGHRS and CDR2 YFSETQ. The CDR3 has 13 amino acids. With 5 bases removed from V and 3 bases from J, the gap between germline ends came to 11 bases. The CDR3 spells CASREGLEETQYF. The CDR3 nucleotides are TGCGCCAGCAGAGAGGGGCTGGAAGAGACCCAGTACTTC.

This chain links TRBV25-1 with TRBJ1-4; 7 positions agree with TRBD1. V trimming: 4 bases; J trimming: 11 bases; junction bases outside the gene matches: 10. Germline V gene data show CDR1 as MGHDK and CDR2 as SYGVNS. The CDR3 totals 14 residues. CDR3 protein: CASSGRQGSRKLFF. The CDR3 coding sequence is TGTGCCAGCAGTGGCCGACAGGGTTCAAGGAAACTGTTTTTT. The full variable domain, with the rest looked up from reference TRBV25-1 and TRBJ1-4, is EADIYQTPRYLVIGTGKKITLECSQTMGHDKMYWYQQDPGMELHLIHYSYGVNSTEKGDLSSESTVSRIRTEHFPLTLESARPSHTSQYLCASSGRQGSRKLFFGSGTQLSVL.

The chain has TRBV27 and TRBJ1-5; 8 bases are shared with TRBD1. CDR3 length: 14 amino acids. Trimming cost V 8 bases and J 3 bases; bases outside gene matches: 6. Germline CDR1 and CDR2: MNHEY and SMNVEV (reference sequence). The CDR3 nucleotides are TGTGCCAGCTGGCGGACAGGGAACAATCAGCCCCAGCATTTT. It is translated as CASWRTGNNQPQHF.

This chain links TRBV18 with TRBJ1-5, with a possible D match to TRBD1 (5 bases). Germline CDR1 reads KGHSH; CDR2 reads LQKENI. The CDR3 contains 16 residues. The V end was cut by 6 bases, the J end by 5 bases, with 20 bases between. The CDR3 DNA sequence: TGTGCCAGCTCCGATCGGTCCGACAGTTTGGATCAGCCCCAGCATTTT. The encoded protein is CASSDRSDSLDQPQHF.

This sequence joins TRBV10-2 and TRBJ1-1; D is possibly TRBD1 (5 bases). V was shortened by 3 bases and J by 4 bases, with 9 bases between the two germline ends. This CDR3 has 13 residues. CDR1 is WSHSY, CDR2 SAAADI, per germline. The CDR3 coding sequence is TGCGCCAGCAGTGAAGCGGGGCGCACTGAAGCTTTCTTT. Its protein product is CASSEAGRTEAFF.

V and J are TRBV5-1 and TRBJ2-7; D unresolved. Deletions cut 0 bases from V and 7 bases from J, with 17 bases between. Per germline, CDR1 SGHRS and CDR2 YFSETQ. This CDR3 is 15 amino acids long. CDR3 loop: CASSLGRPPMGEQYV. In nucleotides, the CDR3 is TGCGCCAGCAGCTTGGGCAGACCTCCAATGGGGGAGCAGTACGTC.

The rearrangement uses TRBV10-3 and TRBJ1-2; 9 bases agree with TRBD1. CDR3 length: 15 residues. V shed 7 bases and J 7 bases; nucleotides not matched to a gene: 13. Germline V gene lookup returns CDR1 ENHRY and CDR2 SYGVKD. The CDR3 nucleotides read TGTGCCATCAATCAGGGACAGGGTAGTTTGAGTGGCTACACCTTC. This sequence encodes CAINQGQGSLSGYTF.

The V call is TRBV5-1, the J call TRBJ2-7, with D perhaps assigned TRBD1 or TRBD2 (5 bases each). The V gene lost 4 bases and the J gene lost 1 base, with 12 bases spanning the gap. CDR3 length: 14 residues. Germline lookup yields CDR1 SGHRS and CDR2 YFSETQ. DNA for the CDR3: TGCGCCAGCAGCCCGGGACGGCGGTCCTACGAGCAGTACGTC. Its translation is CASSPGRRSYEQYV.

This chain's CDR3 is CASSKQWSSYNSPLHF. CDR3 nucleotides: TGTGCCAGCAGTAAGCAGTGGAGCTCCTATAATTCACCCCTCCACTTT. The J gene is TRBJ1-6, the V gene TRBV6-2 or TRBV6-3; no clear D gene. Germline V lookup: CDR1 MNHEY, CDR2 SVGEGT. V lost 5 bases, J lost 0 bases, and 11 bases lay in between. The CDR3 runs to 16 residues.

The chain links TRBV6-1 to TRBJ2-2; 13 positions match TRBD2. Trimming removed 4 bases from V and 5 bases from J; junction bases left unmatched: 4. Per the germline V gene, CDR1 is MNHNS and CDR2 is SASEGT. CDR3 length: 16 residues. In DNA, the CDR3 is TGTGCCAGCAGTGGACTAGCGGGAGGTTTTACCGGGGAGCTGTTTTTT. Residues: CASSGLAGGFTGELFF.

This clone was observed once. The chain employs TRBV6-5 and TRBJ2-1, with TRBD2 identical over 8 bases. The germline CDR1 and CDR2 sequences are MNHEY and SVGAGI. The CDR3 spans 15 residues. The junction had 5 bases not matched to a gene; V was cut back by 5 bases and J by 2 bases. The CDR3 region is CASSPTSGPYNEQFF. CDR3 bases: TGTGCCAGCAGTCCCACTAGCGGTCCCTACAATGAGCAGTTCTTC.

The V gene is TRBV3-1 (or the pseudogene TRBV3-2), the J gene TRBJ2-2, with D hard to call. The CDR3 totals 14 residues. Germline V gene sequence: CDR1 LGHDT, CDR2 YNNKEL (reference sequence). The ends were cut back, 5 bases at V and 4 bases at J, with 11 bases in the middle. The CDR3 protein is CASSAADRTGELFF. As DNA, the CDR3 is TGTGCCAGCAGCGCGGCGGATCGCACCGGGGAGCTGTTTTTT.

The V and J genes are TRBV28 and TRBJ2-7, with D possibly TRBD2 on 6 matching bases. This CDR3 contains 14 residues. Germline V gene data show CDR1 as MDHEN and CDR2 as SYDVKM. V was shortened by 6 bases and J by 2 bases, with 14 bases between the two germline ends. DNA for the CDR3: TGTGCCAGCAGGCCCTTGGGGGGTCCCTACGAGCAGTACTTC. It specifies CASRPLGGPYEQYF.

This clone was counted a few times. The germline gene is not matched at one end of the junction; a read error may be the cause. The CDR3 region has the DNA TGTGCCAGCAGTCAAGGAACGGCGAGGGCTTTCTTT. Residues: CASSQGTARAFF. The genes are TRBV14 and TRBJ1-1; D gene ambiguous. Germline CDR1 SGHDN, CDR2 FVKESK. The CDR3 has 12 amino acids.

J is TRBJ1-2 and V is TRBV2; the D gene is possibly TRBD1 (5 bases). The CDR3 sequence is 14 residues long. V gave up 5 bases and J gave up 5 bases, with 15 bases separating them. Germline V gene lookup returns CDR1 SNHLY and CDR2 FYNNEI. Here the CDR3 DNA reads TGTGCCAGCAGTACGACGCGCGCAGGGTATGGCTACACCTTC. This gives the protein CASSTTRAGYGYTF.

This rearrangement joins TRBV19 to TRBJ2-2; the match to TRBD1 covers 11 bases. The V and J ends lost 6 bases and 3 bases, in that order; junction bases with no gene match: 15. Germline-derived CDR1 and CDR2 are LNHDA and SQIVND (reference sequence). This CDR3 has 19 residues. This CDR3 is CASSRTGGFRGGDTGELFF. The CDR3 nucleotides are TGTGCCAGTAGCCGGACAGGGGGCTTCCGCGGGGGCGACACCGGGGAGCTGTTTTTT.

The chain combines TRBV18 with TRBJ2-7; TRBD1 matches at 9 bases. This CDR3 spans 13 amino acids. J lost 5 bases, V lost 6 bases, and 5 bases had no gene match. CDR1 and CDR2 from the germline V gene are KGHSH and LQKENI. CDR3 DNA: TGTGCCAGCTCCCGAACAGGGGGCCACGAGCAGTACGTC. It codes for CASSRTGGHEQYV.

This chain connects TRBV7-8 to TRBJ2-7; TRBD2 matches 12 bases. CDR3 size: 16 residues. V lost 5 bases to trimming and J lost 3 bases; unmatched junction nucleotides: 8. Germline V CDR1 and CDR2: SGHVS, FQNEAQ. The CDR3 DNA is TGTGCCAGCAGCCTCGGACTAGCGGGAATCATCTACGAGCAGTACTTC. Its translation: CASSLGLAGIIYEQYF.

This clone was seen just once. J is TRBJ2-3 and V is TRBV14; D not resolved. The CDR3 loop spans 15 amino acids. V dropped 4 bases and J dropped 0 bases, with 11 bases sitting between them. The germline gives CDR1 SGHDN, CDR2 FVKESK. In DNA, the CDR3 is TGTGCCAGCAGCCTCGCGGCCTTGAGCACAGATACGCAGTATTTT. Its translation is CASSLAALSTDTQYF.

The V gene is TRBV12-5, the J gene TRBJ1-6; 7 bases are shared with TRBD1. Germline V gives CDR1 LGHNT, CDR2 FRNRAP. Germline trimming cut 9 bases from V and 7 bases from J; bases unmatched to any gene: 6. The CDR3 sequence is 13 residues long. The CDR3 nucleotides read TGTGCTAGCGCCGGGACAGCAAATTCACCCCTCCACTTT. It specifies CASAGTANSPLHF.

This clone was detected a few times. CDR3 loop: CSASGGETQYF. For the CDR3, the DNA is TGCAGTGCTTCCGGCGGGGAGACCCAGTACTTC. The chain joins TRBV20-1 to TRBJ2-5, with D tentatively TRBD2 (5 bases). Trimming took 5 bases from V and 5 from J, leaving 9 bases between them. The CDR3 spans 11 residues. From germline, CDR1 is DFQATT and CDR2 SNEGSKA (reference sequence).